The 30 T cell receptor beta chains presented below share a single source sample, sequenced in a study of memory CD4+ T cells and cytomegalovirus serostatus. The data were produced by immunoSEQ multiplex PCR, yet TCRdb's version contains in-frame clones alone and is incomplete. The sample contains around 50,000 clones, roughly three quarters of which appear only once. The sort gate was single viable CD3+CD4+CD8-CD45RO+ cells for memory CD4+ T cells. The sequenced material came from memory CD4+ T cells from blood. The receptors shown here come from an adult in good health and CMV-seronegative.

The chain carries TRBV28 and TRBJ2-1; D is tentatively TRBD1 or TRBD2 (6 bases each). Trimming left V 2 bases short and J 4 bases short, with 9 bases between. The germline gives CDR1 MDHEN, CDR2 SYDVKM. This CDR3 is built from 14 residues. DNA for the CDR3: TGTGCCAGCAGTTTAGGCGGGACATACAATGAGCAGTTCTTC. Translated, it gives CASSLGGTYNEQFF.

V usage is TRBV9 and J usage is TRBJ1-2; D perhaps matches TRBD1 (6 bases). The CDR3 contains 16 residues. Germline V gene sequence: CDR1 SGDLS, CDR2 YYNGEE. Trimming pared 4 bases from V and 4 bases from J, leaving 20 bases between. CDR3 bases: TGTGCCAGCAGCCCAACGGGGGCGACTCCTAGCTATGGCTACACCTTC. Protein sequence: CASSPTGATPSYGYTF.

This clone showed up just once. The CDR3 region is CASSPNMAGELFF. The CDR3 region has the DNA TGTGCCAGCAGCCCCAACATGGCCGGGGAGCTGTTTTTT. V gene TRBV11-3 combines with J gene TRBJ2-2; D gene ambiguous. Trimming cost V 5 bases and J 6 bases, with 10 bases left between them. The CDR3 length is 13 residues. In germline, CDR1 is SGHNT, CDR2 YENEEA.

The rearrangement uses TRBV7-3 and TRBJ1-1; no definite D call. Per the germline V gene, CDR1 is SGHTA and CDR2 is FQGTGA. The CDR3 spans 14 residues. The germline V and J ends were trimmed by 3 bases and 0 bases, with 8 bases remaining between them. CDR3 region: CASSLSSMNTEAFF. The CDR3 region has the DNA TGTGCCAGCAGCTTGTCCAGTATGAACACTGAAGCTTTCTTT.

This clone has only a few counts. The V and J genes are TRBV6-1 and TRBJ1-5, with D tentatively TRBD1 (5 bases). Trimming removed 6 bases at V and 0 bases at J, with 12 bases between. This CDR3 contains 15 residues. CDR1 is MNHNS, CDR2 SASEGT, per germline. Here the CDR3 reads CASRDRQLSNQPQHF. CDR3 DNA: TGTGCCAGCAGGGACCGACAGCTTAGCAATCAGCCCCAGCATTTT.

The CDR3 protein is CSVGQSSYNEQFF. The DNA of the CDR3 is TGCAGCGTTGGTCAGAGCTCCTACAATGAGCAGTTCTTC. The gene calls are TRBV29-1 and TRBJ2-1; D is ambiguous. The CDR3 is 13 amino acids. V lost 4 bases and J lost 0, with 7 bases in between. The germline V gene encodes CDR1 SQVTM and CDR2 ANQGSEA.

Only a few counts were recorded for this clone. The CDR3, as DNA: TGCGCCAGCAGCTTGGAGTCAGGGGATCAGCCCCAGCATTTT. This codes for CASSLESGDQPQHF. The chain joins TRBV5-1 to TRBJ1-5, with D tentatively TRBD1 (6 bases). Per the germline V gene, CDR1 is SGHRS and CDR2 is YFSETQ. CDR3 length: 14 residues. V lost 0 bases and J lost 5, with 9 bases in between.

In this sample, this clone turned up once. The V gene is TRBV28, the J gene TRBJ1-5; 8 bases align to TRBD1. V shed 5 bases and J 5 bases; nucleotides not matched to a gene: 5. Germline V lookup: CDR1 MDHEN, CDR2 SYDVKM. CDR3 length: 14 amino acids. The CDR3 here is CASSLGQGYQPQHF. The CDR3 region has the DNA TGTGCCAGCAGTCTCGGACAGGGCTATCAGCCCCAGCATTTT.

The DNA for the CDR3 is TGTGCCAGCAGCTTAGATGACAGGCCCCAAGAGACCCAGTACTTC. Amino acids: CASSLDDRPQETQYF. The genes are TRBV7-9 and TRBJ2-5, with D possibly TRBD1 on 6 matching bases. Trimming left V 1 base short and J 1 base short, with 10 bases between. Germline CDR1 reads SEHNR; CDR2 reads FQNEAQ (reference sequence). This CDR3 spans 15 amino acids.

The V gene is TRBV2, the J gene TRBJ2-7; 8 nucleotides align to TRBD2. V lost 2 bases and J lost 3; bases outside the gene matches: 6. From germline, CDR1 is SNHLY and CDR2 FYNNEI. The CDR3 has 15 amino acids. In DNA, the CDR3 is TGTGCCAGCAGTGAAAGGGCGGGAGGTGGCTACGAGCAGTACTTC. Protein sequence: CASSERAGGGYEQYF.

The J gene is TRBJ2-2, the V gene TRBV27; unclear D gene. The V gene's germline CDR1 is MNHEY and CDR2 SMNVEV (reference sequence). V was clipped by 5 bases and J by 1 base, with 8 bases between them. CDR3 length: 14 residues. The CDR3 sequence is CASSIGLNTGELFF. The CDR3 DNA reads as TGTGCCAGCAGTATCGGGTTGAACACCGGGGAGCTGTTTTTT.

The rearrangement links TRBV6-6 to TRBJ1-1; possibly TRBD1 for D (6 bases). Germline assignment: CDR1 MNHNY and CDR2 SVGAGI (reference sequence). The CDR3 is made up of 14 amino acids. Trimming pared 2 bases from V and 5 bases from J, leaving 12 bases between. CDR3 sequence reads: CASSYRTVGTEAFF. CDR3 coding DNA: TGTGCCAGCAGTTACCGGACAGTTGGTACTGAAGCTTTCTTT.

This clone appeared a single time. This chain uses TRBV29-1 with TRBJ2-1; 8 nucleotides line up with TRBD2. This CDR3 is 16 amino acids long. Germline V gene sequence: CDR1 SQVTM, CDR2 ANQGSEA. The V gene end was trimmed by 3 bases and the J gene end by 5 bases; junction bases not matched to a gene: 12. The CDR3 here is CSVEDYGTSRDNEQFF. The DNA of the CDR3 is TGCAGCGTTGAGGACTACGGGACTAGTAGGGACAATGAGCAGTTCTTC.

The chain links TRBV6-5 to TRBJ2-2; no firm D call. Germline V gene lookup returns CDR1 MNHEY and CDR2 SVGAGI. The CDR3 is made up of 16 amino acids. V lost 0 bases and J lost 1, with 9 bases in between. The CDR3 nucleotides read TGTGCCAGCAGTTACTCGCGGCTACTGAACACCGGGGAGCTGTTTTTT. Its protein product is CASSYSRLLNTGELFF.

The chain has TRBV5-1 and TRBJ1-1; 10 bases agree with TRBD1. Germline CDR1 reads SGHRS; CDR2 reads YFSETQ. V was pared by 2 bases and J by 3 bases, with 7 bases of the junction left unmatched. The CDR3 contains 16 residues. The CDR3 sequence: CASSFSGTGVYTEAFF. CDR3 bases: TGCGCCAGCAGCTTCAGTGGGACAGGGGTTTACACTGAAGCTTTCTTT.

This chain joins TRBV4-1 and TRBJ2-1; D uncertain. Trimming took off 1 base at V and 0 bases at J, with 10 bases between the two ends. The germline CDR1 and CDR2 sequences are MGHRA and YSYEKL. The CDR3 contains 16 residues. The DNA for the CDR3 is TGCGCCAGCAGCCAAGTCGACATGATCTCCTACAATGAGCAGTTCTTC. Translating it yields CASSQVDMISYNEQFF.

The chain combines TRBV5-6 with TRBJ2-5; D remains ambiguous. This CDR3 spans 12 amino acids. The V gene lost 4 bases and the J gene lost 2 bases, with 6 bases spanning the gap. CDR1 and CDR2 from the germline V gene are SGHDT and YYEEEE. As DNA, the CDR3 is TGTGCCAGCAGCCTGGGTCAAGAGACCCAGTACTTC. This sequence encodes CASSLGQETQYF.

This clone occurred once. The junction departs from the called germline gene at one end, perhaps through a read error. The chain carries TRBV7-7 and TRBJ2-1; no definite D call. This CDR3 is built from 15 residues. Germline CDR1 and CDR2: SSHAT and FNYEAQ (reference sequence). CDR3 bases: TGTGCTAGCAGCCTCACGGGCAGCTCCTACAATGAGCAGTTCTTC. Its translation: CASSLTGSSYNEQFF.

This clone was seen a single time. The chain couples TRBV30 to TRBJ1-2, with D uncertain. V dropped 0 bases and J dropped 4 bases, with 9 bases sitting between them. The CDR3 is made up of 13 amino acids. Germline CDR1 is GTSNPN and CDR2 is SVGIG (reference sequence). CDR3 in amino acids: CAWSVGGVYGYTF. The CDR3 DNA reads as TGTGCCTGGAGTGTAGGCGGAGTCTATGGCTACACCTTC.

The chain combines TRBV28 with TRBJ2-7, with TRBD2 matching over 8 bases. This CDR3 is 15 amino acids long. CDR1 and CDR2 from the germline V gene are MDHEN and SYDVKM. V dropped 8 bases and J dropped 4; count of bases not matched to a gene: 13. CDR3 sequence: CASLGGAGAGYEQYF. In DNA, the CDR3 is TGTGCCAGCCTCGGGGGGGCGGGAGCCGGATACGAGCAGTACTTC.

The rearrangement joins TRBV11-1 to TRBJ1-4, with a possible D match to TRBD1 (5 bases). The CDR3 runs 16 residues. From germline, CDR1 is SGHAT and CDR2 FQDESV (reference sequence). The V end was cut by 8 bases, the J end by 0 bases, with 16 bases between. The CDR3 loop reads CASGPYQTATNEKLFF. The CDR3 DNA sequence: TGTGCCAGCGGCCCATACCAGACAGCAACTAATGAAAAACTGTTTTTT.

V is TRBV28 and J is TRBJ2-1; 7 bases agree with TRBD2. CDR1 is MDHEN, CDR2 SYDVKM, per germline. The junction had 7 bases not matched to a gene; V was cut back by 1 base and J by 7 bases. The length of the CDR3 is 15 residues. CDR3 sequence (DNA): TGTGCCAGCAGTTTATCCGGCGGGAGAGCGAATGAGCAGTTCTTC. This encodes CASSLSGGRANEQFF.

For this clone: This may be a read error: a much more frequent sequence differs by one nucleotide. The chain carries TRBV5-6 and TRBJ2-5; D assignment may be TRBD1 or TRBD2 (5 bases each). Germline CDR1 SGHDT, CDR2 YYEEEE. CDR3 size: 13 residues. The CDR3 bases are TGTGCCAACAGCTTTTGGGGGAGAGAGACCCAGTACTTC. This translates into CANSFWGRETQYF. Supplemented by reference TRBV5-6 and TRBJ2-5, the full variable domain reads DAGVTQSPTHLIKTRGQQVTLRCSPKSGHDTVSWYQQALGQGPQFIFQYYEEEERQRGNFPDRFSGHQFPNYSSELNVNALLLGDSALYLCANSFWGRETQYFGPGTRLLVL.

The chain couples TRBV11-2 to TRBJ2-1; 7 bases fit TRBD2. The germline V gene has CDR1 SGHAT and CDR2 FQNNGV. J gave up 7 bases and V 1 base, and 10 bases lay outside the gene matches. The CDR3 has 16 amino acids. CDR3 loop: CASSLGWAGVGNEQFF. The CDR3 bases are TGTGCCAGCAGCTTAGGCTGGGCGGGAGTGGGTAATGAGCAGTTCTTC.

The chain carries TRBV28 and TRBJ2-7, with D perhaps matching TRBD1 (6 bases). Per germline, CDR1 MDHEN and CDR2 SYDVKM. The CDR3 extends over 16 amino acids. V lost 2 bases and J lost 2, with 16 bases in between. The CDR3: CASSLSSGGTPYEQYF. The CDR3 DNA reads TGTGCCAGCAGTTTAAGTTCGGGTGGGACACCCTACGAGCAGTACTTC.

The chain carries TRBV5-1 and TRBJ1-2, with TRBD1 as a possible D gene (5 bases). There are 15 residues in the CDR3. Germline lookup yields CDR1 SGHRS and CDR2 YFSETQ. Trimming left V 3 bases short and J 4 bases short, with 16 bases between. In DNA, the CDR3 is TGCGCCAGCAGCTCGGGCGGGGCACAGATCTATGGCTACACCTTC. Translating gives CASSSGGAQIYGYTF.

The CDR3 sequence is CASSVGEGSSGNTIYF. Written as DNA, the CDR3 is TGTGCCAGCTCCGTCGGAGAGGGGTCCTCTGGAAACACCATATATTTT. This chain connects TRBV18 to TRBJ1-3; TRBD1 might be the D (5 bases). Germline CDR1 reads KGHSH; CDR2 reads LQKENI. The CDR3 extends over 16 amino acids. Trimming removed 6 bases at V and 0 bases at J, with 15 bases between.

V gene TRBV5-6 combines with J gene TRBJ2-5, with no clear D. In germline, CDR1 is SGHDT, CDR2 YYEEEE. The CDR3 extends over 12 amino acids. Trimming left V 0 bases short and J 7 bases short, with 7 bases between. This chain's CDR3 is CASSLGDRTQYF. The CDR3 DNA follows: TGTGCCAGCAGCTTGGGGGATAGGACCCAGTACTTC.

This clone was seen a few times. The chain combines TRBV2 with TRBJ2-5, with D perhaps given as TRBD1 or TRBD2 (5 bases each). The ends were cut back, 3 bases at V and 3 bases at J, with 11 bases in the middle. The CDR3 loop spans 14 amino acids. Germline CDR1 SNHLY, CDR2 FYNNEI. The CDR3 here is CASSDRDLKETQYF. The DNA of the CDR3 is TGTGCCAGCAGTGACAGGGACCTAAAAGAGACCCAGTACTTC. Together with reference TRBV2 and TRBJ2-5, the CDR3 gives the full variable domain: EPEVTQTPSHQVTQMGQEVILRCVPISNHLYFYWYRQILGQKVEFLVSFYNNEISEKSEIFDDQFSVERPDGSNFTLKIRSTKLEDSAMYFCASSDRDLKETQYFGPGTRLLVL.

The V and J genes are TRBV7-8 and TRBJ2-2, with 7 bases lining up with TRBD1. The CDR3 has 14 residues. The V gene's germline CDR1 is SGHVS and CDR2 FQNEAQ. The ends lost 5 bases at V and 4 bases at J; junction bases unmatched: 4. CDR3 sequence: CASSATGFTGELFF. CDR3 coding DNA: TGTGCCAGCAGCGCGACAGGGTTCACCGGGGAGCTGTTTTTT.